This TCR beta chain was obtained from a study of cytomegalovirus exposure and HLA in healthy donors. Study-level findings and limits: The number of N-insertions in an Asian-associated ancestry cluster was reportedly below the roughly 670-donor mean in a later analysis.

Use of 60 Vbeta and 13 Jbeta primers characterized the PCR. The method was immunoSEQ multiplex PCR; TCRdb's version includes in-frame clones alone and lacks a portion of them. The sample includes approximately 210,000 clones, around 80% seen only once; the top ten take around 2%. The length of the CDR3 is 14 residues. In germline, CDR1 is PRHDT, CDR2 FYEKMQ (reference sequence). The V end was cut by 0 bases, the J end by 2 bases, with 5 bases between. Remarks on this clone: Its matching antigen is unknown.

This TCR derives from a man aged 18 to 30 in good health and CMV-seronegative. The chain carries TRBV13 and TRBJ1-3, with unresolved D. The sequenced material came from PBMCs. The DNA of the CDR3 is TGTGCCAGCAGCTTAGGCTCGGCTGGAAACACCATATATTTT. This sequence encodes CASSLGSAGNTIYF.